This T cell receptor beta chain is from a study of OX40 agonist ivuxolimab in advanced cancers. About the research overall: Participants could have had prior anti-PD-1, anti-PD-L1 or anti-CTLA-4 therapy, and around 40% had some. Study-level points and caveats: Circulating CD4+ and CD8+ T cells showed clonal expansion by week 6 at 0.1 to 3.0 mg/kg.

Here immunoSEQ multiplex PCR was the method, and the copy in TCRdb shows in-frame clones only, minus some. Of 90,000 to 150,000 clones listed, 80% to 90% were seen once; the top ten hold 0.55%. Per germline, CDR1 LNHNV and CDR2 YYDKDF (reference sequence). This CDR3 is 14 amino acids long. The V and J ends lost 5 bases and 4 bases, in that order; junction bases with no gene match: 3. Note on this clone: Its matching antigen is unknown. Other DNA sequences of this sample code for an identical CDR3.

This chain connects TRBV15 to TRBJ1-5; the match to TRBD1 covers 9 bases. This receptor was taken from an adult with an advanced solid tumor such as melanoma, head and neck, liver or kidney cancer. Sequenced here: CD4+ or CD8+ T cells sorted from blood, sampled in a trial of the OX40 agonist ivuxolimab. The CDR3 DNA is TGTGCCACCAGCCGGGACAGGGTGAATCAGCCCCAGCATTTT. The encoded protein is CATSRDRVNQPQHF.